This T cell receptor beta chain originates from a study of human T cells and chemical hapten exposure (dated by TCRdb to the early 2020s). Concerning the study at large: For sensitization, 2% DPC in acetone was applied to a roughly 2 cm by roughly 2 cm area of upper inner arm skin. Throughout the study period of roughly 24 weeks, patients also received therapeutic DPC doses to the scalp every week. Patch testing on the upper back used Finn chambers containing 0.01% DPC, with scoring done after 6 days according to International Contact Dermatitis Research Group standards. Most of the patients in the cohort were female, and the cohort covered alopecia areata with under or over 50% scalp involvement, alopecia totalis and alopecia universalis. The libraries were sequenced as a pool, and the TCR yield per sample differed mostly because of small variations in library volumes within the pool. This study followed changes in the peripheral blood TCR repertoire in vivo during primary and secondary sensitization of alopecia patients to the hapten diphenylcyclopropenone (DPC). Blood samples were taken from patients before sensitization (week 0) and at 2, 6 and about 24 weeks after DPC sensitization. For TCR sequencing, blood came from 25 to 35 alopecia patients at anywhere from one to four time points (pre-sensitization, 2, 6 and 24 weeks).

With regard to this clonotype: The antigen it recognizes is unknown. The input lacks base qualities; no much larger clone sits a single base away.

Findings and caveats that apply to the study as a whole: All patients had alopecia, a presumed autoimmune disease, so their immune response might differ from that of healthy individuals. Expanded TCRs formed significantly more large CDR3 similarity clusters than pre-sensitization or healthy control sets, consistent with antigen-driven responses. The number of PT1 expanded TCRs positively correlated with patch test score, significant at thresholds 8, 16 and 32 but not 4. Repeated subsampling changed both the strength of the expansion versus patch-test correlation and the threshold at which that correlation became significant. DPC sensitization did not change the number of TCRs with a frequency above 1 in 1000, and there was no evidence of changes in global repertoire structure.

Preparation of the library involved RACE. The instrument was a NextSeq 500. During library preparation, unique molecular identifiers were attached to individual cDNA molecules so that TCRs could be counted quantitatively and reproducibly. Each blood RNA sample was used to sequence both TCR alpha and TCR beta chains. Turning to the authors' computational methods: Samples had a median of roughly 100,000 TCRs, with a range from about 23,224 to 750,000. The Decombinator software suite was used to annotate the V, J and CDR3 of the TCR reads. To make PS versus PT1 abundance plots, every sample was subsampled to the same number of TCRs (28,000). TCRs were defined as expanded if absent before sensitization and observed at least eight times at the 2-week time point. In-frame beta chains were kept once TCRdb had trimmed the public reads at Q25 with fastp and called clones with MiXCR. Identical CDR3 proteins give one entry, which carries the most common genes and DNA. The V and J calls here are based on TCRdb, not the publication. For this sample there are about 74,000 distinct CDR3 sequences; more than 30% appear just once. Of the sample, about 8.9% falls within the top ten clones.

From the cysteine up to the phenylalanine, the CDR3 has a length of 13 residues. Just CDR3 DNA is preserved here, 39 bases in frame from base 1. The germline ends are 9 bases apart after V is trimmed by 2 bases and J by 5 bases. Via the germline V gene, CDR1 is MDHEN and CDR2 SYDVKM. The intended sense of this specimen's time point label: patch test 1, 2 weeks after DPC sensitization. In the paper's terms, the treatment or condition label means: therapeutic diphenylcyclopropenone sensitization with weekly scalp DPC. At every patch-test visit, the blood draw took place before the patch test was put on. Patients were considered eligible if aged 18 to 70, diagnosed with alopecia and deemed suitable for DPC therapy, and patients were excluded if pregnant. Total RNA was extracted from unfractionated whole blood that had been collected in Tempus Blood RNA tubes.

The source was whole blood, collected in connection with sensitization to the hapten diphenylcyclopropenone (DPC). The TCR was taken from a man aged 40-49 years with alopecia areata. Some clones in this sample may be carry-over from other donors' samples. Recombination connected TRBV28 to TRBJ2-5, with the D gene too uncertain to name. The CDR3 region: CASSLGSRETQYF. The base sequence is TGTGCCAGCAGTTTAGGTAGCCGCGAGACCCAGTACTTC.